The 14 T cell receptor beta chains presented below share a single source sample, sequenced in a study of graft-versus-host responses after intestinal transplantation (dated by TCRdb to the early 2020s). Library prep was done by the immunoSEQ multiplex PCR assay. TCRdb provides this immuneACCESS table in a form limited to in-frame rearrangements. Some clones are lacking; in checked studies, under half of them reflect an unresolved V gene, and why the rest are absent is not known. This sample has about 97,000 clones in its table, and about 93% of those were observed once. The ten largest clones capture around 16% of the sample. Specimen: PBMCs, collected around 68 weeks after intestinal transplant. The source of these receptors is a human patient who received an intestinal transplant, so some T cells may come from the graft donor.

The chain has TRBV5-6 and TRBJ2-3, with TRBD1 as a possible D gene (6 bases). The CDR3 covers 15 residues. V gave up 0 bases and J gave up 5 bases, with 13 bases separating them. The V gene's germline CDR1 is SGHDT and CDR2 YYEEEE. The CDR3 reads CASSLGFGGGDTQYF. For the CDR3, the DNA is TGTGCCAGCAGCTTGGGATTTGGGGGCGGAGATACGCAGTATTTT.

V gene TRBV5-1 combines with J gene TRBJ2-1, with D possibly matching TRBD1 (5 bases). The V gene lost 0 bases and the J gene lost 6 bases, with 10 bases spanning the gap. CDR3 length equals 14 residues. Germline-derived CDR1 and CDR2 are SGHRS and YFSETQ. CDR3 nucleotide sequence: TGCGCCAGCAGCTTGGTTGGGGCCAGCAATGAGCAGTTCTTC. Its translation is CASSLVGASNEQFF.

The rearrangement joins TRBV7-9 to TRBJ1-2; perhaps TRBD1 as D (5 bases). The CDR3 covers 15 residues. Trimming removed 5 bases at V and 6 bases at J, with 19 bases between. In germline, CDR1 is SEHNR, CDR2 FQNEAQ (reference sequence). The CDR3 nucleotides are TGTGCCAGCAGCCTAGGGACCGCCGGGAGGGATGGCTACACCTTC. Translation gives CASSLGTAGRDGYTF. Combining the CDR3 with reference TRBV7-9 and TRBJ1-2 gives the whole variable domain DTGVSQNPRHKITKRGQNVTFRCDPISEHNRLYWYRQTLGQGPEFLTYFQNEAQLEKSRLLSDRFSAERPKGSFSTLEIQRTEQGDSAMYLCASSLGTAGRDGYTFGSGTRLTVV.

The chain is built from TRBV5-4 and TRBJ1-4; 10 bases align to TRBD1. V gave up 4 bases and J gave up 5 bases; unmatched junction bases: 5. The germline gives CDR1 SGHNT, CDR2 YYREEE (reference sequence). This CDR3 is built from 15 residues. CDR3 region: CASSPRQGANEKLFF. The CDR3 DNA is TGTGCCAGCAGCCCTCGACAGGGGGCCAATGAAAAACTGTTTTTT.

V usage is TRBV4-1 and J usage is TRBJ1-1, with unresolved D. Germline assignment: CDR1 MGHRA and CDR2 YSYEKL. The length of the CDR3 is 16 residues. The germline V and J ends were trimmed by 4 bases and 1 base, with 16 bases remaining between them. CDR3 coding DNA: TGCGCCAGCAGCCGCGAACCTTTGGACGGGAACACTGAAGCTTTCTTT. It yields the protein CASSREPLDGNTEAFF.

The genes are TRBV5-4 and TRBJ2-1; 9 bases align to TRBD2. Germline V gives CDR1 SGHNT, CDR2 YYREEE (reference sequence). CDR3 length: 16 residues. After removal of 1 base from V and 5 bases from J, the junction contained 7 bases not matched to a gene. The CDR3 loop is CASSLLRAGGHNEQFF. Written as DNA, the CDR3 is TGTGCCAGCAGCTTGTTGCGAGCGGGGGGCCACAATGAGCAGTTCTTC.

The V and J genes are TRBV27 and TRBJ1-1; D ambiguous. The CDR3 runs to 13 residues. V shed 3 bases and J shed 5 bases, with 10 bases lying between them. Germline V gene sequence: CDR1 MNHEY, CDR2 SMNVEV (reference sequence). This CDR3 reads CASSFDPATEAFF. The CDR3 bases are TGTGCCAGCAGTTTCGACCCAGCGACTGAAGCTTTCTTT.

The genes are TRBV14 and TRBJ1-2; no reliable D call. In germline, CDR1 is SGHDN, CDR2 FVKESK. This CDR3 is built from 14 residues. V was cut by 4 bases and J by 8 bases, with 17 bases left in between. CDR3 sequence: CASSPPDTTRGYTF. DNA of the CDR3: TGTGCCAGCAGCCCCCCCGACACCACCCGGGGCTACACCTTC.

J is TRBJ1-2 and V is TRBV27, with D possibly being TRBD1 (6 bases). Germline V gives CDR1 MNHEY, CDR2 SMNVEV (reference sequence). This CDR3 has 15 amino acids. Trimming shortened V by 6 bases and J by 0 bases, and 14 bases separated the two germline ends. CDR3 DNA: TGTGCCAGCAGCCCTGACAGGCTTACTAACTATGGCTACACCTTC. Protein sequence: CASSPDRLTNYGYTF.

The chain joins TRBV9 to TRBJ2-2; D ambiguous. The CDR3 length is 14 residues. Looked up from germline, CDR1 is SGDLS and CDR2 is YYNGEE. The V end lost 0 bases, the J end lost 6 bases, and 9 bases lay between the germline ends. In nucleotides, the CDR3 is TGTGCCAGCAGCGTAGGTGTGGGCGCCGGGGAGCTGTTTTTT. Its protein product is CASSVGVGAGELFF. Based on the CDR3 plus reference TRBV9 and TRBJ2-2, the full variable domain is DSGVTQTPKHLITATGQRVTLRCSPRSGDLSVYWYQQSLDQGLQFLIQYYNGEERAKGNILERFSAQQFPDLHSELNLSSLELGDSALYFCASSVGVGAGELFFGEGSRLTVL.

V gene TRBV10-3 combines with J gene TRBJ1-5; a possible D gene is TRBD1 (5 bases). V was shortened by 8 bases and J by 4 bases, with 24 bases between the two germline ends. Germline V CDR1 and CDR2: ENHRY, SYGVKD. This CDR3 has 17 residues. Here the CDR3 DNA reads TGTGCCATCCCAGTCTTACCCAGGGTAATCGGAAATCAGCCCCAGCATTTT. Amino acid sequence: CAIPVLPRVIGNQPQHF.

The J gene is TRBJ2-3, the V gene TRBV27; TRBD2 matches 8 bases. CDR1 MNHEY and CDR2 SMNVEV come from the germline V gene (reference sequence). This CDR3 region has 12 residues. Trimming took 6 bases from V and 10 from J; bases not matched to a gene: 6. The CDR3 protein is CASSRPGLAQYF. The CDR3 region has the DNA TGTGCCAGCAGCAGACCGGGACTAGCGCAGTATTTT.

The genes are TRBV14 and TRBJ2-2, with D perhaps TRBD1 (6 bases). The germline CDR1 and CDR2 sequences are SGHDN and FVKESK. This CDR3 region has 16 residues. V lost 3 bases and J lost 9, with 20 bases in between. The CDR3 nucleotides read TGTGCCAGCAGCCATCGGCAGGGGTATAATAAAAGGGAGCTGTTTTTT. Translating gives CASSHRQGYNKRELFF. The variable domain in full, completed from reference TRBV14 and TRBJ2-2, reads EAGVTQFPSHSVIEKGQTVTLRCDPISGHDNLYWYRRVMGKEIKFLLHFVKESKQDESGMPNNRFLAERTGGTYSTLKVQPAELEDSGVYFCASSHRQGYNKRELFFGEGSRLTVL.

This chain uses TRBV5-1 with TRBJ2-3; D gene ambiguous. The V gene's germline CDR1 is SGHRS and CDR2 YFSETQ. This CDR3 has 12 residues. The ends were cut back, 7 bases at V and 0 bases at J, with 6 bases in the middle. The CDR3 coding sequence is TGCGCCAGCCAAGGCAGCACAGATACGCAGTATTTT. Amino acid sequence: CASQGSTDTQYF.